Sequencing of this T cell receptor beta chain was carried out in a study of OX40 agonist ivuxolimab in advanced cancers. As for the study more broadly: The costimulatory receptor OX40 (CD134) was targeted by ivuxolimab, a fully human IgG2 agonistic monoclonal antibody. Intravenous ivuxolimab was administered to patients every 2 weeks at six dose levels: 0.01, 0.1, 0.3, 1.5, 3 and 10 mg/kg. Of the roughly 53 patients in dose escalation, around 19 had hepatocellular carcinoma, some 15 had melanoma, 9 had renal cell carcinoma and 9 had head and neck cancer. A male proportion of 75% to 85% and a mean age of approximately 58 years, ranging from 23 to 79, were recorded for the dose-escalation cohort. Prior anti-PD-1, anti-PD-L1 or anti-CTLA-4 therapy was permitted, and 40% of dose-escalation patients had received checkpoint inhibitors. Partial responses occurred in three dose-escalation patients: two with cutaneous melanoma and one with hepatocellular carcinoma. The purpose of peripheral TCRbeta sequencing was to test whether ivuxolimab changed TCR sequence diversity and led to clonal T-cell expansion. The monotherapy dose-escalation portion (N ≈ 55 patients) of the phase I ivuxolimab trial is reported in the paper.

Trimming accounts for 6 bases at V and 3 bases at J, while the number of junction bases matched to no gene is 8. The germline V gene (reference sequence) provides CDR1 LNHDA and CDR2 SQIVND. The CDR3 goes from the cysteine to the phenylalanine over 16 residues. Just CDR3 DNA is preserved here, 48 bases in frame from base 1. What the work shows at the level of the full study, not this receptor alone: Low levels of normalized T-cell clonal expansion were also seen in some nonresponding patients. The antigen specificity of the clonally expanded peripheral T cells was not determined. Partial responders in the 0.1-3.0 mg/kg groups had among the lowest normalized peripheral clonal expansion, especially among CD8+ T cells. At doses from 0.1 to 3.0 mg/kg, clonal expansion was seen in both CD4+ and CD8+ blood T cells between baseline and week 6. After ivuxolimab, CD8+ T cells had more expanded clones than CD4+ T cells on average.

For this clone: The antigen this receptor binds is unknown. Qualities for individual bases were not recorded, and no much larger clone is one base off.

Patients with autoimmune disease history or receiving systemic immunosuppression were excluded from the trial. Peripheral blood for TCR sequencing was collected from all dose cohorts at baseline, on cycle 4 day 1, and on cycle 7 day 1. Samples were obtained from an open-label, multicenter, first-in-human phase I dose-escalation trial of ivuxolimab. Adults with locally advanced or metastatic melanoma, renal cell, hepatocellular, or head and neck squamous cell carcinoma were enrolled in the trial. Before TCR sequencing, CD4+ T cells and CD8+ T cells from peripheral blood were sorted into separate populations. Genomic DNA was isolated from the sorted cells so that the TCRbeta CDR3 region could be sequenced. The immunoSEQ Assay was used to sequence the TCRbeta CDR3 regions. Here the immuneACCESS table is served through TCRdb, limited to in-frame sequences with V and J called. Missing clones are a known gap in these copies; in checked studies unresolved V genes cover under half, and the rest lacks a known reason. The sample has approximately 76,000 clones on record, around 94% of them singletons. Jointly, the top ten make up about 11% of the sample.

This clonotype was sampled from an adult with an advanced solid tumor such as melanoma, head and neck, liver or kidney cancer. The sample was CD4+ or CD8+ T cells sorted from blood, taken in a trial of the OX40 agonist ivuxolimab. Rearrangement joined TRBV19 to TRBJ1-5; TRBD1 fits 10 bases in the junction. The nucleotide sequence reads as follows: TGTGCCAGTAGGCGGGACAGGGGAAAATACAATCAGCCCCAGCATTTT. Translation gives CASRRDRGKYNQPQHF.